The clone carrying this TCR beta chain was counted ten times or more. Its target is unknown. Authors of the study amplified TCR beta CDR3 regions from RNA transcripts. Initially, a first-round RT-PCR of the TCR CDR3 employed the HTBI primer set. Each CDR3 protein gets one entry after TCRdb re-called the multiplex PCR reads with MiXCR. This sample has hundreds of thousands of distinct CDR3 sequences, with around 20% found just once. The record originates from a study of T cells in Graves' hyperthyroidism and ophthalmopathy. Study-level information: Peripheral blood draws took place at initial diagnosis, ahead of any treatment. Overall study findings and caveats: Blood samples included most of the expanded thyroid clonotypes exceeding 0.001.

Diagnosis of hyperthyroidism was new in patients aged 18 to 65, and its duration was under 2 months. The authors took PBMCs from 7.5 to 10 ml fresh peripheral blood. The sample taken for sequencing was blood. The TCR sequence derives from a woman in her forties or fifties with Graves' hyperthyroidism that later progressed to Graves' ophthalmopathy.

The CDR3 protein is CASSQNGQDYNEQFF. DNA for the CDR3: TGCGCCAGCAGCCAGAACGGACAGGATTACAATGAGCAGTTCTTC. V and J are TRBV5-1 and TRBJ2-1; TRBD1 aligns across 7 bases. Germline-derived CDR1 and CDR2 are SGHRS and YFSETQ. The CDR3 has 15 amino acids. Trimming removed 4 bases from V and 4 bases from J; junction bases left unmatched: 8. The full variable domain, its missing parts supplied by reference TRBV5-1 and TRBJ2-1, is KAGVTQTPRYLIKTRGQQVTLSCSPISGHRSVSWYQQTPGQGLQFLFEYFSETQRNKGNFPGRFSGRQFSNSRSEMNVSTLELGDSALYLCASSQNGQDYNEQFFGPGTRLTVL.